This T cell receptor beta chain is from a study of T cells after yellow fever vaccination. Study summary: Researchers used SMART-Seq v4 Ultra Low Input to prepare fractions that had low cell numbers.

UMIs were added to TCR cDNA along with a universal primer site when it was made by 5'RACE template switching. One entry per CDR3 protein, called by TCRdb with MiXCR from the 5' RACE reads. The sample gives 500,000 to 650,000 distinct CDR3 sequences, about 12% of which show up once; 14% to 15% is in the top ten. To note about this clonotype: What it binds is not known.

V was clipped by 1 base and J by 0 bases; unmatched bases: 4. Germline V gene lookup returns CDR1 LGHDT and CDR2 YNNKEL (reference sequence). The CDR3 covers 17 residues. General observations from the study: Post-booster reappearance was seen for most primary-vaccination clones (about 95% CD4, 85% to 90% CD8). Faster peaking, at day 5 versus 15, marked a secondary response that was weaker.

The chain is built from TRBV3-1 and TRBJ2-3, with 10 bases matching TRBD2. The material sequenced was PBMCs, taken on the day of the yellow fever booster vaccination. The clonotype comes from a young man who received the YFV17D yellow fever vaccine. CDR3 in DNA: TGTGCCAGCAGCCAAGCCCTTAGCGGGAGGAGCACAGATACGCAGTATTTT. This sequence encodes CASSQALSGRSTDTQYF.